A single sample is the source of the 2 T cell receptor beta chains below, sequenced in a study of technical replicates of blood from several donors. The table came from immunoSEQ multiplex PCR; TCRdb's copy has only in-frame clones and leaves some out. The table shows fewer than 85,000 clones, with roughly 90% occurring only once. The specimen sequenced was PBMCs. These receptors were taken from a human donor in good health. Some clones in this sample may be carry-over from other donors' samples.

The CDR3 nucleotides are TGCGCCAGCAGCTTGGCTAGCGGTTTACCCAATGAGCAGTTCTTC. It translates to CASSLASGLPNEQFF. V usage is TRBV5-1 and J usage is TRBJ2-1; 7 nucleotides agree with TRBD2. Unmatched junction bases numbered 6, after V lost 0 bases and J lost 6 bases. The CDR3 extends over 15 amino acids. Germline CDR1 reads SGHRS; CDR2 reads YFSETQ.

This clone occurred a few times. The J gene is TRBJ2-7, the V gene TRBV6-5; a possible D gene is TRBD1 (6 bases). Per the germline V gene, CDR1 is MNHEY and CDR2 is SVGAGI. This CDR3 region has 15 residues. V lost 5 bases to trimming and J lost 2 bases, with 16 bases between them. The CDR3 DNA reads as TGTGCCAGCAGTGCTCCAGGGGAAGGCACCTACGAGCAGTACTTC. The encoded protein is CASSAPGEGTYEQYF.